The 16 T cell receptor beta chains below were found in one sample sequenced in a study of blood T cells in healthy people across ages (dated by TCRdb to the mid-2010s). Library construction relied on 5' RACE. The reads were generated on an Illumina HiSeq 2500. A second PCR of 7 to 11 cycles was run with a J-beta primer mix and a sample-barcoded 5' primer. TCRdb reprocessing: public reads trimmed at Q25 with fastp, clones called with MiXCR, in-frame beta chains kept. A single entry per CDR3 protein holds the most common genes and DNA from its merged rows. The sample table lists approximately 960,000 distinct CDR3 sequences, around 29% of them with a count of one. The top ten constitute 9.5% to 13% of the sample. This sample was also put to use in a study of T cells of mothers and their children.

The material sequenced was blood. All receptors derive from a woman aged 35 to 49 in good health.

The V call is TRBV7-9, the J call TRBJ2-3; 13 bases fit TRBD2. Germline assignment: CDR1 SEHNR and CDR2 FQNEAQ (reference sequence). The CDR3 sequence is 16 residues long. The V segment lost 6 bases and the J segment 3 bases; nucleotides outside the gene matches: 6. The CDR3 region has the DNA TGTGCCAGCAGAGAAACTAGCGGGGGGGCAACAGATACGCAGTATTTT. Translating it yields CASRETSGGATDTQYF.

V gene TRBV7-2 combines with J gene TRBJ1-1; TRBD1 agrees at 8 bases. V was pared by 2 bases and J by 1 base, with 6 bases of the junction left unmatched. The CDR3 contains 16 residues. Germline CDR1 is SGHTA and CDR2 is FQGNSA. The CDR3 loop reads CASSLRTGQANTEAFF. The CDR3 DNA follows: TGTGCCAGCAGCTTAAGGACAGGGCAGGCGAACACTGAAGCTTTCTTT.

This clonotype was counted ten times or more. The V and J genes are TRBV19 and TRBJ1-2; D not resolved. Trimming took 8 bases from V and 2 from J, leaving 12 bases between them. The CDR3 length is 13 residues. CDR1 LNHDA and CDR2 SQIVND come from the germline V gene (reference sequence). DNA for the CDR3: TGTGCCAGTCGAAACGGACTGAACTATGGCTACACCTTC. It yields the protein CASRNGLNYGYTF. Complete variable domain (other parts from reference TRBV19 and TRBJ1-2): DGGITQSPKYLFRKEGQNVTLSCEQNLNHDAMYWYRQDPGQGLRLIYYSQIVNDFQKGDIAEGYSVSREKKESFPLTVTSAQKNPTAFYLCASRNGLNYGYTFGSGTRLTVV.

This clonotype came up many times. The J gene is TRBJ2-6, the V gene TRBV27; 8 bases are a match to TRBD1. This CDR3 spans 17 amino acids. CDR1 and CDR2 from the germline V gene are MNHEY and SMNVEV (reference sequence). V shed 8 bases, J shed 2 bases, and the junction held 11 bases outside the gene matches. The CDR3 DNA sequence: TGTGCCAGCGGCTCCGGGACAGGATTGCCTGGGGCCAACGTCCTGACTTTC. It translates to CASGSGTGLPGANVLTF.

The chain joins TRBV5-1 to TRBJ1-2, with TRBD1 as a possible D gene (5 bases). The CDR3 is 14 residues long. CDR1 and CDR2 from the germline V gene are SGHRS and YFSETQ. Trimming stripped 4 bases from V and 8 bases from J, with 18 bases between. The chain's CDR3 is CASSHGGAGGGYTF. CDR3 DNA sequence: TGCGCCAGCAGCCACGGAGGGGCAGGTGGAGGCTACACCTTC.

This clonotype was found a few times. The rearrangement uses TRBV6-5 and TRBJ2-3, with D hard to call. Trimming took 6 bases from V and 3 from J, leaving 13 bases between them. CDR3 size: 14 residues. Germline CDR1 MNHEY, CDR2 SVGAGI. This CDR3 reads CASRGFGGTDTQYF. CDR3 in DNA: TGTGCCAGCAGGGGCTTTGGTGGGACAGATACGCAGTATTTT.

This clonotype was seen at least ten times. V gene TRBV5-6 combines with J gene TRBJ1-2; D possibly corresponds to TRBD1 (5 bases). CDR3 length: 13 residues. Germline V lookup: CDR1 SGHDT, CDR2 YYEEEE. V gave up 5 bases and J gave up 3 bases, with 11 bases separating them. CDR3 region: CASRGGTDYGYTF. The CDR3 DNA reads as TGTGCCAGCAGGGGGGGGACGGACTATGGCTACACCTTC.

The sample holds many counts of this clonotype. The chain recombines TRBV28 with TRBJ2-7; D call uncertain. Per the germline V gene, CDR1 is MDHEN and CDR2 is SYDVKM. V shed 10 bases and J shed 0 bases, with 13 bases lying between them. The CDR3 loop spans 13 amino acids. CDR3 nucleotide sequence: TGTGCCACCTCGGTCACTGCCTCCTACGAGCAGTACTTC. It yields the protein CATSVTASYEQYF.

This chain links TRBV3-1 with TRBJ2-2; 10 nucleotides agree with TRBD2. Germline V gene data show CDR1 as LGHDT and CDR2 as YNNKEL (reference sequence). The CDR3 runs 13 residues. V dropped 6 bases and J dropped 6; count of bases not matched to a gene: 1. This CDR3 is CASSGTSAGELFF. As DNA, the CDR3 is TGTGCCAGCAGTGGGACTAGCGCCGGGGAGCTGTTTTTT.

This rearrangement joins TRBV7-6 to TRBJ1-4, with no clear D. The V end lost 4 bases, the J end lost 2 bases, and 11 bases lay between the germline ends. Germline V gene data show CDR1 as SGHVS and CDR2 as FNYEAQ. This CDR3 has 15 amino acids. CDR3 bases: TGTGCCAGCAGCTGGGCCGAGGGCACTAATGAAAAACTGTTTTTT. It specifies CASSWAEGTNEKLFF.

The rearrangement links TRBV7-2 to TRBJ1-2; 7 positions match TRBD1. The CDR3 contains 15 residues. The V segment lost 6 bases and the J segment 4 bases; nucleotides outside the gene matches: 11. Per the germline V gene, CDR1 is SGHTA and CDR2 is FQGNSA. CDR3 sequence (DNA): TGTGCCAGCAGGTCTATGCCACAGGGGACCTATGGCTACACCTTC. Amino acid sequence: CASRSMPQGTYGYTF. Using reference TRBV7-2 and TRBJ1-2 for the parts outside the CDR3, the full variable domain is GAGVSQSPSNKVTEKGKDVELRCDPISGHTALYWYRQSLGQGLEFLIYFQGNSAPDKSGLPSDRFSAERTGGSVSTLTIQRTQQEDSAVYLCASRSMPQGTYGYTFGSGTRLTVV.

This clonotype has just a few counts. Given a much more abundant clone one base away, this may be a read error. The CDR3 sequence is CASRASGRRKGYTF. The CDR3 nucleotides read TGTGCCAGCAGGGCGTCGGGACGACGGAAAGGCTACACCTTC. The rearrangement joins TRBV27 to TRBJ1-2; D is possibly TRBD1 (5 bases). CDR3 length: 14 amino acids. Germline V gene data show CDR1 as MNHEY and CDR2 as SMNVEV (reference sequence). Between the trimmed V and J ends, which lost 6 bases and 8 bases, there was a span of 19 bases.

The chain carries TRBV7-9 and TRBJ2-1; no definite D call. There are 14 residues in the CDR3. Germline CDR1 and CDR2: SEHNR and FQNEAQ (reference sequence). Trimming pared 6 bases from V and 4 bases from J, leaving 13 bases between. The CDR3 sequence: CASRDLTGYNEQFF. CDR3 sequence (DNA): TGTGCCAGCAGGGACCTGACCGGGTACAATGAGCAGTTCTTC.

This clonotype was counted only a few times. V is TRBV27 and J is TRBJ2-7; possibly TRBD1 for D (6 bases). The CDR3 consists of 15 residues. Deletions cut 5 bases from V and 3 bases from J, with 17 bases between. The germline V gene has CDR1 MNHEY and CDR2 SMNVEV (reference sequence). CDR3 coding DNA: TGTGCCAGCAGTGCTCAGGGACACTCTAACTACGAGCAGTACTTC. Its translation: CASSAQGHSNYEQYF.

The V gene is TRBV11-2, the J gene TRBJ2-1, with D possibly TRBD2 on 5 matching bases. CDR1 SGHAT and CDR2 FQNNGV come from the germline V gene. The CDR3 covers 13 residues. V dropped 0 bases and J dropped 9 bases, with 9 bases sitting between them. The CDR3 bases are TGTGCCAGCAGCTTAGAAGCGGTAGGTGAGCAGTTCTTC. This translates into CASSLEAVGEQFF.

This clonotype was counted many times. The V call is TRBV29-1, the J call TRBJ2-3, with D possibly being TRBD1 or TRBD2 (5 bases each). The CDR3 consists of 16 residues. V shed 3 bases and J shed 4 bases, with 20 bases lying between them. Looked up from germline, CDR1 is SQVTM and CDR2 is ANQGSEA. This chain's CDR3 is CSVESRLEGSADTQYF. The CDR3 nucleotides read TGCAGCGTTGAGTCGAGGCTAGAGGGGAGTGCAGATACGCAGTATTTT.